The rows below give T cell receptor beta chains drawn from one sample of a study of shared clonotypes between healthy human individuals. Profiling relied on immunoSEQ multiplex PCR, and the TCRdb table lists in-frame clones only, not all of them. The sample carries some 1.1 million clones, approximately 80% recorded once. The sample comprised memory CD4+ T cells from PBMCs. These receptor sequences come from a man aged 18 to 29 in good health. Some clones in this sample may be carry-over from other donors' samples. CDR3s include the opening cysteine and the closing phenylalanine or tryptophan. D genes are given only for firm matches. The size of a clone is reported for some rows only, either as once, few or many, or as a class for expanded clones.

abundance	v_gene	d_gene	j_gene	CDR3aa	CDR3nt
-	TRBV2	-	TRBJ1-2	CASSGQNQGWDGYTF	TGTGCCAGCAGTGGGCAGAATCAGGGTTGGGATGGCTACACCTTC
-	TRBV11-3	TRBD2	TRBJ2-6	CASSYSLAGGFSGANVLTF	TGTGCCAGCAGCTATTCACTAGCGGGAGGGTTCTCTGGGGCCAACGTCCTGACTTTC
-	TRBV2	-	TRBJ2-2	CASAELSVDTGELFF	TGTGCCAGCGCTGAGCTCTCGGTTGACACCGGGGAGCTGTTTTTT
-	TRBV28	-	TRBJ2-7	CASSPRLDYEQYF	TGTGCCAGCAGTCCCCGACTAGACTACGAGCAGTACTTC
-	TRBV25-1	TRBD1	TRBJ1-1	CASSDPGQGNTEAFF	TGTGCCAGCAGTGATCCGGGACAGGGGAACACTGAAGCTTTCTTT
-	TRBV28	TRBD1	TRBJ2-1	CASSPSRDRGHEQFF	TGTGCCAGCAGTCCCTCCCGGGACAGGGGCCATGAGCAGTTCTTC
few	TRBV5-4	-	TRBJ1-4	CASSLERASEKLFF	TGTGCCAGCAGCTTGGAGCGGGCAAGTGAAAAACTGTTTTTT
-	TRBV30	-	TRBJ1-1	CAWSGGSLGNTEAFF	TGTGCCTGGAGTGGGGGCTCGTTAGGGAACACTGAAGCTTTCTTT
-	TRBV15	TRBD1	TRBJ2-3	CATSRDWDSFLYTQYF	TGTGCCACCAGCAGAGACTGGGACAGCTTTTTGTATACGCAGTATTTT
few	TRBV7-9	-	TRBJ2-1	CASSLGLGLDSEQFF	TGTGCCAGCAGCTTAGGGTTGGGCTTAGACAGTGAGCAGTTCTTC
-	TRBV5-4	-	TRBJ2-5	CASSAGIRETQYF	TGTGCCAGCAGCGCTGGGATCAGGGAGACCCAGTACTTC
-	TRBV18	TRBD1	TRBJ1-1	CASSPTGTVGTEAFF	TGTGCCAGCTCACCGACTGGGACAGTTGGGACTGAAGCTTTCTTT
-	TRBV7-9	TRBD1	TRBJ1-4	CASSRYGGRTGDEKLFF	TGTGCCAGCAGCCGCTACGGGGGTAGGACAGGAGATGAAAAACTGTTTTTT
-	TRBV5-1	-	TRBJ1-2	CASSLGQGNYGYTF	TGCGCCAGCAGCTTAGGTCAGGGAAACTATGGCTACACCTTC
-	TRBV4-2	-	TRBJ2-7	CASSQDEGGSYEQYF	TGTGCCAGCAGCCAAGATGAAGGCGGCTCCTACGAGCAGTACTTC
-	TRBV27	TRBD2	TRBJ2-5	CASSRKPTSGSLETQYF	TGTGCCAGCAGCCGAAAACCGACTAGCGGGAGTCTAGAGACCCAGTACTTC
-	TRBV28	-	TRBJ2-5	CASSASLPRDTQETQYF	TGTGCCAGCAGCGCTAGCTTGCCCCGGGACACCCAAGAGACCCAGTACTTC
few	TRBV9	-	TRBJ2-6	CASSVGNGHYGANVLTF	TGTGCCAGCAGCGTAGGAAACGGACACTACGGGGCCAACGTCCTGACTTTC
-	TRBV15	-	TRBJ1-2	CATSRDTYYGYTF	TGTGCCACCAGTAGGGACACCTACTATGGCTACACCTTC
-	TRBV9	-	TRBJ1-3	CASSVGIGNTIYF	TGTGCCAGCAGCGTAGGCATTGGAAACACCATATATTTT
-	TRBV7-3	-	TRBJ2-3	CASSRDFTDTQYF	TGTGCCAGCAGCCGGGACTTCACAGATACGCAGTATTTT
-	TRBV7-2	-	TRBJ2-7	CASSEGGYEQYF	TGTGCCAGCAGCGAAGGGGGGTACGAGCAGTACTTC
-	TRBV7-7	TRBD2	TRBJ2-7	CASSPGTSGSYEQYF	TGTGCCAGCAGCCCAGGGACTAGCGGGAGTTACGAGCAGTACTTC
-	TRBV29-1	-	TRBJ2-7	CSVTRAYEQYF	TGCAGCGTTACAAGGGCCTACGAGCAGTACTTC
-	TRBV5-1	-	TRBJ1-4	CASSLEYGVRKKLFF	TGCGCCAGCAGCTTGGAGTACGGGGTTAGGAAAAAACTGTTTTTT
-	TRBV28	-	TRBJ1-3	CASNSRGNGNTIYF	TGTGCCAGCAACTCTAGAGGGAATGGAAACACCATATATTTT
-	TRBV7-2	-	TRBJ2-2	CASSLASQDTGELFF	TGTGCCAGCAGCTTAGCGAGTCAAGACACCGGGGAGCTGTTTTTT
-	TRBV18	-	TRBJ2-3	CASESGTDTQYF	TGTGCCTCCGAAAGCGGGACAGATACGCAGTATTTT
-	TRBV7-9	TRBD2	TRBJ2-7	CASSFAGGPGEQYF	TGTGCCAGCAGCTTTGCGGGGGGACCTGGCGAGCAGTACTTC
few	TRBV19	-	TRBJ1-4	CASSMAAVEKLFF	TGTGCCAGTAGTATGGCCGCGGTTGAAAAACTGTTTTTT
few	TRBV5-1	-	TRBJ1-1	CASSLFGPTEAFF	TGCGCCAGCAGCTTGTTCGGGCCCACTGAAGCTTTCTTT
-	TRBV11-3	TRBD2	TRBJ2-1	CASSLVTSGTNEQFF	TGTGCCAGCAGCTTAGTGACTAGCGGAACGAATGAGCAGTTCTTC
-	TRBV5-1	TRBD2	TRBJ2-1	CASSLSGSYEQFF	TGCGCCAGCAGCTTGAGCGGGAGTTATGAGCAGTTCTTC
-	TRBV4-2	-	TRBJ2-1	CASSQDATVPEQFF	TGTGCCAGCAGCCAAGATGCGACCGTGCCTGAGCAGTTCTTC
once	TRBV28	-	TRBJ2-4	CASSGAGRLAKNIQYF	TGTGCCAGCAGTGGGGCGGGACGGCTAGCCAAAAACATTCAGTACTTC